This T cell receptor (beta chain) comes out of a study of T cell repertoires in breast cancer (dated by TCRdb to about 2016). General notes on the study: Samples profiled in the study came from tumors, lymph nodes and peripheral blood lymphocytes of breast cancer patients, along with peripheral blood from healthy control donors. The controls were nine healthy donors whose age range was similar to that of the patients. After being minced and digested with Liberase and DNase, tumors and tumor-involved lymph nodes were passed through 70-um and 40-um filters. Sequencing yielded on average roughly 520,000 sequences per sample and roughly 10 reads per input cell. The majority of the approximately 21 patient tumors analyzed for shared TCRs were ER+/PR+. Given the low mutational burden of breast cancer and the rarity of common mutations in breast cancer, it was reasoned that TCRs shared between breast cancer patients would target shared antigens. Tumor-free lymph nodes were processed without enzymatic digestion, and blood samples were separated by Ficoll. What the authors observed across the whole study: TRBV7 predominated among the shared TCRs, which could possibly reflect tumor recognition or a mispriming bias from eight TRBV7 primers. Tumor-involved sentinel lymph nodes shared about fourfold more TCRs with matched tumor repertoires than tumor-free nodes (roughly 8% versus 2%). Shared TCRs were encoded by various nucleotide sequences, which suggests selection and expansion based on antigen. Discarding singleton TCRs and sampling only part of each tumor may have missed genuine antitumor clones. Because transcript abundance and primer differences skewed clone recovery, emulsion RT-PCR was regarded as qualitative rather than quantitative. Possible tumor specificity was suggested for under 20 TCR pairs that were shared across seven or more patient tumors yet rarely found in control blood.

In the case of this clonotype: This receptor's antigen is unknown. A read error may account for a junction end that differs from germline.

The library was prepared using emulsion pairing. Unpaired genes were suppressed by a second nested PCR with blocking oligos, after which a third nested PCR added Illumina adaptors and barcodes. Between 5,000 and 250,000 T cells, along with C-region, Stepout and V-region primers, were included in each emulsion RT-PCR master mix. The Micellula Emulsion and Purification Kit was used to generate emulsions, and Qiagen OneStep RT-PCR reagents were used for RT-PCR. Pooled libraries were sequenced with paired-end 2 x 250 reads on an Illumina MiSeq. The paper's data handling went like this. In Galaxy, read pairs were joined and then clipped at the engineered overlap into separate alpha and beta files, and any unclipped reads were discarded. Alpha-beta pairs were assigned using CompleteTCR, a MiTCR-based pipeline in which chains sharing read cluster identifiers are linked by an R script. TCR sequences observed only once, about 1-3%, were removed as potential sequencing errors. TCRdb reworked the public reads: Q25 trimming with fastp, MiXCR clone assembly, productive beta chains retained. Identical CDR3 proteins give one entry, which carries the most common genes and DNA. The authors' filters were not applied to this entry. The sample table holds around 43,000 distinct CDR3 sequences, of which over 40% were seen once. Clones ranked in the top ten supply 50% to 65% of the sample.

Paired alpha-beta TCRs of CD8+ T cells were analyzed using an expanded emulsion RT-PCR method with primers for all TCR V genes. Before emulsion RT-PCR, CD8+ T cells were isolated using a CD8 positive selection kit and then incubated overnight in roughly 9.3 IU/mL IL-2. CDR1 LNHDA and CDR2 SQIVND are derived from the germline V gene (reference sequence). Reading from cysteine to phenylalanine, the CDR3 counts 14 amino acids. Only CDR3 DNA is held: 42 bases, read in frame from base 1. The material sequenced was CD8+ T cells. The source of this sequence is a pool of human donors with breast cancer or a healthy control (not recorded which). The chain is assembled from TRBV19 and TRBJ2-3; a tentative D match to TRBD1 spans 5 bases. The nucleotide sequence is TGTGCCAGTAGTTCCCTAGGGGTGGCAGATACGCAGTGTTTT. It translates as CASSSLGVADTQCF. Full variable domain (CDR3 extended with the reference TRBV19 and TRBJ2-3 proteins): DGGITQSPKYLFRKEGQNVTLSCEQNLNHDAMYWYRQDPGQGLRLIYYSQIVNDFQKGDIAEGYSVSREKKESFPLTVTSAQKNPTAFYLCASSSLGVADTQCFGPGTRLTVL.